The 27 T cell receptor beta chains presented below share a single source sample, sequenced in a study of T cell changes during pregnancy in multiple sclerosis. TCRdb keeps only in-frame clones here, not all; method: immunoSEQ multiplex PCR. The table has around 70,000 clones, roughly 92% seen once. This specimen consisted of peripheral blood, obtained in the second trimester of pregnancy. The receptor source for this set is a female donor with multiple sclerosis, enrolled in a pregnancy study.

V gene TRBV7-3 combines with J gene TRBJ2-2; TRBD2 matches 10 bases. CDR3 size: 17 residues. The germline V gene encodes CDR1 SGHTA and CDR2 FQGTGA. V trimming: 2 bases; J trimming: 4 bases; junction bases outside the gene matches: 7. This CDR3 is CASSLQGTSVSTGELFF. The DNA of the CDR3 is TGTGCCAGCAGCTTACAGGGGACTAGCGTTTCCACCGGGGAGCTGTTTTTT.

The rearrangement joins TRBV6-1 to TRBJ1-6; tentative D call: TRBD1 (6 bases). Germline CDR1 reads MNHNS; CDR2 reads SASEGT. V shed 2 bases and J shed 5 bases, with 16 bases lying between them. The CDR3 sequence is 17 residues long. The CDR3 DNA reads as TGTGCCAGCAGTGAATTAGGGACACCTTCTGATAATTCACCCCTCCACTTT. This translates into CASSELGTPSDNSPLHF.

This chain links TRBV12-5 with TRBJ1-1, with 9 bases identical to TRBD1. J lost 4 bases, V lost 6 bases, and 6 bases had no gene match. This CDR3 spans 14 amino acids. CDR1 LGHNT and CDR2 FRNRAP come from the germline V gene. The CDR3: CASGSGGQGTEAFF. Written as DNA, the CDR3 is TGTGCTAGTGGATCTGGGGGACAGGGCACTGAAGCTTTCTTT.

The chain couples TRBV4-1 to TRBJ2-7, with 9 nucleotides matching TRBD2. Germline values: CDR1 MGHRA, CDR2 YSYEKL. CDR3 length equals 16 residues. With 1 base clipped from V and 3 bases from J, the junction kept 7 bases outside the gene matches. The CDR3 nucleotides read TGCGCCAGCAGCCAAGGAAGCGGGAGGATCGTCTACGAGCAGTACTTC. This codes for CASSQGSGRIVYEQYF.

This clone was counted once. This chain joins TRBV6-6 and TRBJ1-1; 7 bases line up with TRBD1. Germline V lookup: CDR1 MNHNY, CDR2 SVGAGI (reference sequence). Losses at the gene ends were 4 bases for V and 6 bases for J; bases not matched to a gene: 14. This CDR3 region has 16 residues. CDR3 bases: TGTGCCAGCAGTTCGACAGGGAGTGGTTCCGCCGCTGAAGCTTTCTTT. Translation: CASSSTGSGSAAEAFF.

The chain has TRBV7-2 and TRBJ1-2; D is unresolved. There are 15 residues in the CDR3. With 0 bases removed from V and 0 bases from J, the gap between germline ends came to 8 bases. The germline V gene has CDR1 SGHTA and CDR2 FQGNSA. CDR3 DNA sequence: TGTGCCAGCAGCTTAGCACAGAGCACTAACTATGGCTACACCTTC. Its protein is CASSLAQSTNYGYTF.

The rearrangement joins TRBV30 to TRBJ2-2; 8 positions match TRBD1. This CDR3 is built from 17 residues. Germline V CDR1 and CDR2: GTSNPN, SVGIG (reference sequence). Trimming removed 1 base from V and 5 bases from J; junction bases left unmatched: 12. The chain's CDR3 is CAWSAPNRHRGTGELFF. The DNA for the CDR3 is TGTGCCTGGAGTGCCCCGAATAGGCACAGGGGGACCGGGGAGCTGTTTTTT.

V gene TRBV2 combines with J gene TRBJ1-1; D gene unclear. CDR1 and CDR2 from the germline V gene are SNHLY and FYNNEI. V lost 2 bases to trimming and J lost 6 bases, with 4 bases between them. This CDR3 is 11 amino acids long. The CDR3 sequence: CASSEQSEAFF. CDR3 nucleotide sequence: TGTGCCAGCAGTGAACAGTCTGAAGCTTTCTTT.

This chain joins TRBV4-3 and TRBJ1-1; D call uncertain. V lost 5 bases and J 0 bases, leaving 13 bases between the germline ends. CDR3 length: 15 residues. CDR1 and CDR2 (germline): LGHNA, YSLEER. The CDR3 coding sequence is TGCGCCAGCAGCGACGGACGGGAAATGAACACTGAAGCTTTCTTT. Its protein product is CASSDGREMNTEAFF.

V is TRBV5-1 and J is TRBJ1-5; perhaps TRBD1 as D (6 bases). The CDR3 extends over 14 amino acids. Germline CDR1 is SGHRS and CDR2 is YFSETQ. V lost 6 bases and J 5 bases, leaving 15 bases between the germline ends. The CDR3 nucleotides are TGCGCCAGCAAGTTGGGGGCCGGGGATCAGCCCCAGCATTTT. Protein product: CASKLGAGDQPQHF.

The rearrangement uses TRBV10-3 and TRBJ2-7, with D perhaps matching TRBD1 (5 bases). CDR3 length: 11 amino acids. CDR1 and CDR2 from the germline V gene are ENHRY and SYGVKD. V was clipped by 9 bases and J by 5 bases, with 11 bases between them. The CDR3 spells CAMSQGNEQYF. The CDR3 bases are TGTGCCATGAGCCAGGGCAACGAGCAGTACTTC.

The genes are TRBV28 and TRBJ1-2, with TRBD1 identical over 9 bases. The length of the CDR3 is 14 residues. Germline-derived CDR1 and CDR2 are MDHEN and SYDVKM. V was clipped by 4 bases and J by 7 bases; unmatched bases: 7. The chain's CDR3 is CASSSGQGLSGYTF. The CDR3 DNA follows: TGTGCCAGCAGTTCCGGACAGGGGCTTTCTGGCTACACCTTC.

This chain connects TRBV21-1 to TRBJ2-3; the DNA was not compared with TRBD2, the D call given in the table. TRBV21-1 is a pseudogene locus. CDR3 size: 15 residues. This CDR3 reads CASSKTSGSTDTQYF. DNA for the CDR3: TGTGCCAGCAGCAAGACTAGCGGGAGCACAGATACGCAGTATTTT.

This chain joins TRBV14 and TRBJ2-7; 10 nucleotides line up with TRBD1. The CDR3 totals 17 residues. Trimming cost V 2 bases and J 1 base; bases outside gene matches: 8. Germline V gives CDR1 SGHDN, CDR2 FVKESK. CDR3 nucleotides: TGTGCCAGCAGCCAATACGGACAGGGGGATGCTTCCTACGAGCAGTACTTC. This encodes CASSQYGQGDASYEQYF.

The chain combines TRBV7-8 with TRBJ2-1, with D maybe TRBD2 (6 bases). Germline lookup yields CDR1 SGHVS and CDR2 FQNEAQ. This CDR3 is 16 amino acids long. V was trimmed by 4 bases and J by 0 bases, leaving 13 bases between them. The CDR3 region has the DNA TGTGCCAGCAGCTCCAAAGCGGGTTTCTCCTACAATGAGCAGTTCTTC. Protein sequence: CASSSKAGFSYNEQFF.

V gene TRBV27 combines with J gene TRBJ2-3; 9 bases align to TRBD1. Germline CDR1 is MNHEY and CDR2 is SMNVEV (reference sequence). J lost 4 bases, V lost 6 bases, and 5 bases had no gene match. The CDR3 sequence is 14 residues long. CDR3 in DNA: TGTGCCAGCAGGCCCGGGACAGGGCCAGATACGCAGTATTTT. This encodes CASRPGTGPDTQYF.

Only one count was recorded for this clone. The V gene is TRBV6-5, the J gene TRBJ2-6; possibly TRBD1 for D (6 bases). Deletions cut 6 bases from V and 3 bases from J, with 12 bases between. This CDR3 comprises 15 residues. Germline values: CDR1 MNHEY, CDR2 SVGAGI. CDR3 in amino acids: CASSPGALGANVLTF. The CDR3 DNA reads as TGTGCCAGCAGCCCAGGGGCGCTTGGGGCCAACGTCCTGACTTTC.

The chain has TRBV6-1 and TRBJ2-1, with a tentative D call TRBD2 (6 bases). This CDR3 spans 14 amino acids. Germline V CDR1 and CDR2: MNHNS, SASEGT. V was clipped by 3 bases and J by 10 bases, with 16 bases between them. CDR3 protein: CASSEGTPSLEQFF. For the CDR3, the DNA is TGTGCCAGCAGTGAGGGGACTCCGAGCCTGGAGCAGTTCTTC.

The CDR3 loop reads CASSQEMNTEAFF. In DNA form, the CDR3 reads TGTGCCAGCAGTCAAGAGATGAACACTGAAGCTTTCTTT. This sequence joins TRBV7-8 and TRBJ1-1; D gene uncertain. Germline V gene lookup returns CDR1 SGHVS and CDR2 FQNEAQ. This CDR3 spans 13 amino acids. V was pared by 6 bases and J by 0 bases, with 8 bases between.

DNA for the CDR3: TGCGCCAGCAGCCAACGAGATAAAGGGACTAGCGGGAGCCCCAATGAGCAGTTCTTC. It translates to CASSQRDKGTSGSPNEQFF. The chain employs TRBV4-1 and TRBJ2-1, with 14 bases identical to TRBD2. The CDR3 covers 19 residues. J was trimmed by 6 bases and V by 2 bases; bases with no gene match: 12. Germline V CDR1 and CDR2: MGHRA, YSYEKL.

The CDR3 nucleotides read TGTGCCAGCAGTCCCCCCCAGGTAGGGGGTTTTGAAAAACTGTTTTTT. Protein product: CASSPPQVGGFEKLFF. This chain connects TRBV27 to TRBJ1-4, with D possibly matching TRBD1 (6 bases). V was trimmed by 5 bases and J by 7 bases, leaving 20 bases between them. Germline assignment: CDR1 MNHEY and CDR2 SMNVEV (reference sequence). CDR3 size: 16 residues.

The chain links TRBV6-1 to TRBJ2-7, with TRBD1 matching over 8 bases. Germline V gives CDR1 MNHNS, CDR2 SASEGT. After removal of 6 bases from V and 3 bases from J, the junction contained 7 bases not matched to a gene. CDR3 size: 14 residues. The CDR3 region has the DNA TGTGCCAGCAGCCCGGGAGACAGGGGCTACGAGCAGTACTTC. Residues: CASSPGDRGYEQYF.

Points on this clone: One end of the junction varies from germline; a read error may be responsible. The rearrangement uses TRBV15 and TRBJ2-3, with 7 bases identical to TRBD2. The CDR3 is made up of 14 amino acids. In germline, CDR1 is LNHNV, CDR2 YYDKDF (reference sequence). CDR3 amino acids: CATSRGGEAGRWSF. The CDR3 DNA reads TGTGCCACCAGCAGAGGGGGAGAAGCGGGAAGGTGGTCCTTT. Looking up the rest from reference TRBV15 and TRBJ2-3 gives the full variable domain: DAMVIQNPRYQVTQFGKPVTLSCSQTLNHNVMYWYQQKSSQAPKLLFHYYDKDFNNEADTPDNFQSRRPNTSFCFLDIRSPGLGDTAMYLCATSRGGEAGRWSFGPGTRLTVL.

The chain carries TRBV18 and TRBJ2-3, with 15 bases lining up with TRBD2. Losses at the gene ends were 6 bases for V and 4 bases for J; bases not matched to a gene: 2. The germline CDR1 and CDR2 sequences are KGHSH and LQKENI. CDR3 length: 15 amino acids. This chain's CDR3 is CASSGTSGGSDTQYF. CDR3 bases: TGTGCCAGCTCGGGGACTAGCGGGGGGTCAGATACGCAGTATTTT.

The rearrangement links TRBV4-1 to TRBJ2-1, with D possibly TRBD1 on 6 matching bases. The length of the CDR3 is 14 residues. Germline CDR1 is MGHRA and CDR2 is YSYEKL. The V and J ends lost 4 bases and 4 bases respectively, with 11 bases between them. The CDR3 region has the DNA TGCGCCAGCAGCCCGGCAGGGGCATACAATGAGCAGTTCTTC. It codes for CASSPAGAYNEQFF.

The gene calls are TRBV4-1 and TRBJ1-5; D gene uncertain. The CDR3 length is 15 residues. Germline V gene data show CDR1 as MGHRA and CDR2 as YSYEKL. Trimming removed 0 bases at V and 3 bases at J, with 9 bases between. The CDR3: CASSQEPGNNQPQHF. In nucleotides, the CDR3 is TGCGCCAGCAGCCAAGAACCGGGAAACAATCAGCCCCAGCATTTT.

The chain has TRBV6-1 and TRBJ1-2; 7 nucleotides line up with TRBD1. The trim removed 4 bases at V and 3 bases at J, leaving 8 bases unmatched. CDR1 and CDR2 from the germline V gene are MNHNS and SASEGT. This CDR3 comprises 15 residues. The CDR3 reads CASSVEGAGDYGYTF. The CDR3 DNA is TGTGCCAGCAGTGTCGAGGGGGCAGGGGACTATGGCTACACCTTC.